A selection of T cell receptor beta chains follows, all from one sample in a study of early T cells in non-severe SARS-CoV-2 infection. From the 5' RACE reads, TCRdb called clonotypes with MiXCR, one entry per CDR3 protein. The sample carries approximately 27,000 distinct CDR3 sequences, 5.8% recorded once. Sequenced input: whole blood. The receptors were sampled from an adult who was a healthcare worker with PCR-confirmed SARS-CoV-2 infection or an uninfected control (not recorded which). Each CDR3 is given with its conserved first and last residue. The order of the fields is V gene, D gene, clone size, J gene, CDR3 protein, CDR3 DNA. A D gene is named only where the DNA matches it firmly. A row's size may be missing; if present it is once, few, many or a size class.

>TRBV10-3|.|few|TRBJ2-3
CAISGPVFPSADTQYF
TGTGCCATCAGTGGCCCAGTATTTCCTTCCGCAGATACGCAGTATTTT
>TRBV20-1|TRBD1|many|TRBJ1-5
CSARPDREAQPQHF
TGCAGTGCTAGACCAGACAGGGAGGCTCAGCCCCAGCATTTT
>TRBV12-3/TRBV12-4|.|many|TRBJ1-2
CASSPRGASYGYTF
TGTGCCAGCAGCCCCCGGGGGGCGAGCTATGGCTACACCTTC
>TRBV27|.|many|TRBJ2-7
CATKKGGASGNYEQYF
TGTGCCACCAAGAAAGGGGGGGCTAGCGGAAATTACGAGCAGTACTTC
>TRBV23-1|TRBD2|many|TRBJ2-1
CASSQRPRTSGGDHYNEQFF
TGCGCCAGCAGTCAAAGACCCAGGACTAGCGGGGGAGATCACTACAATGAGCAGTTCTTC
>TRBV5-1|TRBD1|many|TRBJ2-3
CASSFIATGMADTQYF
TGCGCCAGCAGCTTTATTGCGACAGGGATGGCAGATACGCAGTATTTT
>TRBV5-1|.|many|TRBJ2-5
CASSPGGAKETQYF
TGCGCCAGCAGCCCTGGAGGCGCGAAAGAGACTCAGTACTTC
>TRBV6-5|.|.|TRBJ2-5
CASRETGNQETQYF
TGTGCCAGCAGAGAGACAGGAAACCAAGAGACCCAGTACTTC
>TRBV28|TRBD2|many|TRBJ2-5
CASTQLGGQETQYF
TGTGCCAGCACCCAACTCGGGGGGCAAGAGACCCAGTACTTC
>TRBV20-1|.|.|TRBJ1-3
CSARDNREEGRNTIYF
TGCAGTGCTAGAGATAACAGGGAAGAAGGGAGAAACACCATATATTTT
>TRBV20-1|.|many|TRBJ1-5
CSATSPGIQPQHF
TGCAGTGCTACTTCTCCGGGAATCCAGCCCCAGCATTTT
>TRBV7-9|.|many|TRBJ2-1
CASSLSPYNEQFF
TGTGCCAGCAGCTTATCTCCCTACAATGAGCAGTTCTTC
>TRBV4-1|.|many|TRBJ2-1
CASSQDPSSTVHEQFF
TGCGCCAGCAGCCAAGATCCTAGTTCTACAGTCCATGAGCAGTTCTTC
>TRBV9|TRBD2|.|TRBJ2-1
CASSLRDYSYNEQFF
TGTGCCAGCAGCCTGCGGGACTACTCCTACAATGAGCAGTTCTTC
>TRBV6-2/TRBV6-3|.|.|TRBJ2-1
CASSYTGDSYNEQFF
TGTGCCAGCAGTTATACGGGGGACTCCTACAATGAGCAGTTCTTC
>TRBV7-7|TRBD1|few|TRBJ2-2
CASSLEGQGSTGELFF
TGTGCCAGCAGCCTAGAGGGACAGGGGAGCACCGGGGAGCTGTTTTTT
>TRBV7-2|.|many|TRBJ1-4
CASSAEGPRSEKLFF
TGTGCCAGCAGCGCAGAAGGGCCAAGAAGTGAAAAACTGTTTTTT
>TRBV7-6|TRBD1|few|TRBJ2-5
CASSPLPGQGEKTQYF
TGTGCCAGCAGCCCCCTCCCGGGACAGGGGGAGAAAACCCAGTACTTC
>TRBV30|TRBD2|many|TRBJ2-1
CAWGRTSGYNEQFF
TGTGCCTGGGGGAGGACTAGCGGTTACAATGAGCAGTTCTTC
>TRBV18|TRBD1|many|TRBJ1-1
CASSRPGQGQAFF
TGTGCCAGCTCACGGCCGGGACAGGGCCAAGCTTTCTTT
>TRBV29-1|TRBD2|many|TRBJ2-5
CSVVSGSRETQYF
TGCAGCGTAGTTAGCGGGAGTCGGGAGACCCAGTACTTC
>TRBV7-6|TRBD2|many|TRBJ2-2
CASRLWTSSRPGELFF
TGTGCCAGCAGACTTTGGACTAGCTCCCGTCCTGGGGAGCTGTTTTTT
>TRBV5-1|.|many|TRBJ1-6
CASSTSDSYNSPLHF
TGCGCCAGCAGCACCTCGGACAGTTATAATTCACCCCTCCACTTT
>TRBV20-1|.|few|TRBJ2-5
CSAGDPDSYQETQYF
TGCAGTGCTGGGGATCCAGACAGCTACCAAGAGACCCAGTACTTC
>TRBV2|.|many|TRBJ1-2
CASTERRRGYTF
TGTGCCAGCACCGAACGGAGACGGGGCTACACCTTC
>TRBV13|TRBD2|many|TRBJ2-7
CASSFSTSGEDEQYF
TGTGCCAGCAGCTTCTCCACTAGCGGGGAAGACGAGCAGTACTTC
>TRBV20-1|TRBD2|many|TRBJ2-3
CSARDPLAGGPFADTQYF
TGCAGTGCTAGAGATCCTTTAGCGGGAGGGCCTTTCGCAGATACGCAGTATTTT
>TRBV7-9|.|.|TRBJ2-3
CASSFTGADTQYF
TGTGCCAGCAGTTTTACAGGTGCAGATACGCAGTATTTT
>TRBV9|.|many|TRBJ1-5
CASSPGGGSSQPQHF
TGTGCCAGCAGCCCCGGAGGGGGGTCTAGTCAGCCCCAGCATTTT
>TRBV11-2|.|large|TRBJ2-1
CASSSKRVYEQFF
TGTGCCAGCAGCTCAAAGAGGGTATATGAGCAGTTCTTC
>TRBV30|.|many|TRBJ2-5
CAWTGAQETQYF
TGTGCCTGGACAGGGGCGCAAGAGACCCAGTACTTC
>TRBV12-3/TRBV12-4|.|few|TRBJ2-2
CASTLGRRGTGELFF
TGTGCCAGCACCCTGGGCCGACGGGGGACCGGGGAGCTGTTTTTT